These 29 T cell receptor beta chains were sequenced from one sample in a study of STAT5B mutations in CD4+ large granular lymphocyte leukemia. Method: immunoSEQ multiplex PCR; TCRdb's copy keeps in-frame clones and lacks some. Of almost 30,000 clones in the sample, 65% to 80% are singletons; the top ten hold approximately 6.2%. Material: CD4+ T cells from blood buffy coats. All receptors derive from a human donor in good health.

The chain employs TRBV4-1 and TRBJ1-5, with TRBD1 identical over 7 bases. The CDR3 covers 15 residues. V lost 4 bases and J lost 1; bases outside the gene matches: 4. Germline CDR1 MGHRA, CDR2 YSYEKL. Here the CDR3 reads CASSRQTGSNQPQHF. The CDR3 nucleotides read TGCGCCAGCAGCCGACAGACAGGGAGCAATCAGCCCCAGCATTTT.

In DNA form, the CDR3 reads TGTGCCAGCAGCTTGAGCCGGGGGGGCGCAAACAATGAGCAGTTCTTC. Protein sequence: CASSLSRGGANNEQFF. The J gene is TRBJ2-1, the V gene TRBV11-3; 8 nucleotides agree with TRBD2. CDR1 SGHNT and CDR2 YENEEA come from the germline V gene. Trimming took 3 bases from V and 5 from J; bases not matched to a gene: 9. This CDR3 spans 16 amino acids.

This clone has only a few counts. V usage is TRBV7-2 and J usage is TRBJ2-7; 8 bases are shared with TRBD2. Germline CDR1 SGHTA, CDR2 FQGNSA. This CDR3 is built from 14 residues. The trim removed 5 bases at V and 5 bases at J, leaving 8 bases unmatched. In DNA form, the CDR3 reads TGTGCCAGCAGCCAAACCCCAGCGGGGGACGAGCAGTACGTC. Amino acids: CASSQTPAGDEQYV.

The chain links TRBV4-1 to TRBJ2-3; 9 bases align to TRBD2. The V gene end was trimmed by 1 base and the J gene end by 2 bases; junction bases not matched to a gene: 7. Germline CDR1 is MGHRA and CDR2 is YSYEKL. This CDR3 is built from 17 residues. Here the CDR3 reads CASSQAWRGGYTDTQYF. CDR3 nucleotide sequence: TGCGCCAGCAGCCAAGCATGGCGGGGGGGATACACAGATACGCAGTATTTT.

The V gene is TRBV27, the J gene TRBJ2-5, with 10 bases lining up with TRBD1. Germline values: CDR1 MNHEY, CDR2 SMNVEV (reference sequence). V was clipped by 6 bases and J by 2 bases; unmatched bases: 6. This CDR3 comprises 15 residues. CDR3: CASRMTGGRQETQYF. In nucleotides, the CDR3 is TGTGCCAGCAGGATGACAGGGGGCCGGCAAGAGACCCAGTACTTC.

J is TRBJ2-1 and V is TRBV2; 7 positions agree with TRBD1. The CDR3 covers 15 residues. The V gene end was trimmed by 6 bases and the J gene end by 0 bases; junction bases not matched to a gene: 5. In germline, CDR1 is SNHLY, CDR2 FYNNEI. The CDR3 here is CASRDRSSSYNEQFF. CDR3 bases: TGTGCCAGCAGGGACAGGTCAAGCTCCTACAATGAGCAGTTCTTC.

The V gene is TRBV11-2, the J gene TRBJ2-3, with a weak D call TRBD2 (5 bases). V lost 3 bases and J lost 2, with 12 bases in between. The CDR3 loop spans 15 amino acids. Germline lookup yields CDR1 SGHAT and CDR2 FQNNGV. CDR3 residues: CASSLREGYTDTQYF. CDR3 in DNA: TGTGCCAGCAGCTTGAGGGAAGGTTACACAGATACGCAGTATTTT.

The rearrangement links TRBV21-1 to TRBJ2-7; whether TRBD2, the table's D call, matches the DNA was not checked. TRBV21-1 is shown as a pseudogene. There are 18 residues in the CDR3. CDR3 amino acids: CASSKSPSGGDFPYEQYV. In DNA, the CDR3 is TGTGCCAGCAGCAAATCGCCTAGCGGGGGAGACTTTCCCTACGAGCAGTACGTC.

This chain joins TRBV7-6 and TRBJ2-7, with D unclear. CDR3 length equals 13 residues. The V end lost 0 bases, the J end lost 6 bases, and 9 bases lay between the germline ends. Germline V gene lookup returns CDR1 SGHVS and CDR2 FNYEAQ. CDR3 residues: CASSLAEMGEQYF. The CDR3 DNA is TGTGCCAGCAGCTTAGCTGAGATGGGCGAGCAGTACTTC.

This chain links TRBV5-6 with TRBJ2-2; 7 bases map to TRBD1. V lost 7 bases to trimming and J lost 2 bases; unmatched junction nucleotides: 5. The CDR3 extends over 14 amino acids. Germline V lookup: CDR1 SGHDT, CDR2 YYEEEE. In DNA, the CDR3 is TGTGCCAGCCTTAGACAGGGAAACACCGGGGAGCTGTTTTTT. Its translation is CASLRQGNTGELFF.

The chain links TRBV28 to TRBJ2-6, with 7 bases identical to TRBD1. The CDR3 extends over 16 amino acids. In germline, CDR1 is MDHEN, CDR2 SYDVKM. Unmatched junction bases numbered 5, after V lost 6 bases and J lost 0 bases. As DNA, the CDR3 is TGTGCCAGCAGCCGGGACAGACTCTCTGGGGCCAACGTCCTGACTTTC. Protein product: CASSRDRLSGANVLTF.

The table lists this clone with a few counts. The V gene is TRBV19, the J gene TRBJ1-1; D may be TRBD1 (6 bases). There are 15 residues in the CDR3. Trimming took off 5 bases at V and 1 base at J, with 14 bases between the two ends. Per the germline V gene, CDR1 is LNHDA and CDR2 is SQIVND (reference sequence). CDR3 nucleotides: TGTGCCAGTAGTCTTACAGGGCTACCGAACACTGAAGCTTTCTTT. Protein: CASSLTGLPNTEAFF.

The gene calls are TRBV5-4 and TRBJ2-3, with 8 nucleotides matching TRBD2. V lost 4 bases, J lost 1 base, and 5 bases stayed unmatched. CDR1 is SGHNT, CDR2 YYREEE, per germline (reference sequence). The CDR3 is made up of 15 amino acids. For the CDR3, the DNA is TGTGCCAGCAGCCCCGGGGGGGCCGGCACAGATACGCAGTATTTT. Encoded protein: CASSPGGAGTDTQYF.

The chain is built from TRBV11-2 and TRBJ1-2, with a tentative D call TRBD1 (6 bases). Germline V gives CDR1 SGHAT, CDR2 FQNNGV. V shed 1 base and J shed 2 bases, with 20 bases lying between them. The CDR3 spans 18 residues. CDR3 region: CASSLAGRGTPKNYGYTF. The CDR3 nucleotides are TGTGCCAGCAGCTTAGCGGGACGAGGGACACCTAAGAACTATGGCTACACCTTC.

The chain carries TRBV5-1 and TRBJ2-1; 9 bases agree with TRBD2. The CDR3 is 15 residues long. With V trimmed by 5 bases and J by 8 bases, 11 bases remained unmatched. Germline V gene lookup returns CDR1 SGHRS and CDR2 YFSETQ. The CDR3 DNA is TGCGCCAGCAGTGGTGGGCGGGGGGGCAGTGATGAGCAGTTCTTC. It translates to CASSGGRGGSDEQFF.

The rearrangement joins TRBV15 to TRBJ2-1, with D unresolved. Germline CDR1 is LNHNV and CDR2 is YYDKDF (reference sequence). The CDR3 runs to 12 residues. V lost 9 bases to trimming and J lost 4 bases, with 10 bases between them. Written as DNA, the CDR3 is TGTGCCACGAAGGGTGCGTACAATGAGCAGTTCTTC. This gives the protein CATKGAYNEQFF.

In the case of this clone: This same CDR3 is encoded by further DNA sequences in the sample. V and J are TRBV18 and TRBJ2-7, with D hard to call. The V gene lost 2 bases and the J gene lost 1 base, with 9 bases spanning the gap. This CDR3 comprises 14 residues. Germline lookup yields CDR1 KGHSH and CDR2 LQKENI. The CDR3: CASSPNSLSYEQYF. As DNA, the CDR3 is TGTGCCAGCTCACCAAATAGTCTTTCCTACGAGCAGTACTTC. Using reference TRBV18 and TRBJ2-7 for the parts outside the CDR3, the full variable domain is NAGVMQNPRHLVRRRGQEARLRCSPMKGHSHVYWYRQLPEEGLKFMVYLQKENIIDESGMPKERFSAEFPKEGPSILRIQQVVRGDSAAYFCASSPNSLSYEQYFGPGTRLTVT.

CDR3: CASSQGRIQETQYF. The CDR3 nucleotides read TGTGCCAGCAGCCAAGGCCGGATCCAAGAGACCCAGTACTTC. The chain has TRBV16 and TRBJ2-5; D remains ambiguous. The germline V and J ends were trimmed by 2 bases and 1 base, with 8 bases remaining between them. The CDR3 length is 14 residues. Germline V gene sequence: CDR1 KGHSY, CDR2 FQNENV. Full variable domain (rest looked up from reference TRBV16 and TRBJ2-5): GEEVAQTPKHLVRGEGQKAKLYCAPIKGHSYVFWYQQVLKNEFKFLISFQNENVFDETGMPKERFSAKCLPNSPCSLEIQATKLEDSAVYFCASSQGRIQETQYFGPGTRLLVL.

There are a few counts of this clone. Other DNA sequences in the same sample also yield this CDR3. V is TRBV11-2 and J is TRBJ1-6; D gene ambiguous. Germline loops: CDR1 SGHAT, CDR2 FQNNGV. V dropped 0 bases and J dropped 6 bases, with 3 bases sitting between them. The CDR3 spans 13 residues. This chain's CDR3 is CASSLDRNSPLHF. CDR3 DNA: TGTGCCAGCAGCTTAGATCGTAATTCACCCCTCCACTTT.

This clone was recorded only once. The chain links TRBV7-2 to TRBJ2-2; 10 bases are shared with TRBD2. J lost 6 bases, V lost 3 bases, and 7 bases had no gene match. This CDR3 has 16 residues. CDR1 is SGHTA and CDR2 is FQGNSA in the germline V gene. As DNA, the CDR3 is TGTGCCAGCAGCTTCTGGGTAGCGGGGGGCCCCGGGGAGCTGTTTTTT. Protein sequence: CASSFWVAGGPGELFF.

This rearrangement joins TRBV7-9 to TRBJ2-2; 14 bases agree with TRBD2. Per the germline V gene, CDR1 is SEHNR and CDR2 is FQNEAQ (reference sequence). V gave up 4 bases and J gave up 2 bases; unmatched junction bases: 6. The CDR3 totals 18 residues. CDR3 residues: CASSSRLAGGPNTGELFF. Written as DNA, the CDR3 is TGTGCCAGCAGCTCAAGACTAGCGGGGGGGCCTAACACCGGGGAGCTGTTTTTT.

The rearrangement joins TRBV10-3 to TRBJ2-5, with 9 bases lining up with TRBD1. Germline trimming cut 3 bases from V and 8 bases from J; bases unmatched to any gene: 13. Germline-derived CDR1 and CDR2 are ENHRY and SYGVKD. This CDR3 contains 16 residues. The CDR3 sequence is CAISESHGTGRETQYF. The CDR3 DNA reads TGTGCCATCAGTGAATCCCATGGGACAGGGAGGGAAACCCAGTACTTC.

V gene TRBV5-5 combines with J gene TRBJ2-5; D remains ambiguous. Trimming shortened V by 2 bases and J by 2 bases, and 7 bases separated the two germline ends. The CDR3 runs 13 residues. Germline V lookup: CDR1 SGHKS, CDR2 YYEKEE (reference sequence). CDR3 sequence reads: CASSFGTQETQYF. In DNA form, the CDR3 reads TGTGCCAGCAGCTTTGGTACTCAAGAGACCCAGTACTTC.

This clone has a handful of counts. The rearrangement joins TRBV6-6 to TRBJ1-1; TRBD1 might be the D (5 bases). The CDR3 spans 13 residues. Deletions cut 7 bases from V and 4 bases from J, with 13 bases between. Germline CDR1 and CDR2: MNHNY and SVGAGI (reference sequence). The CDR3 region has the DNA TGTGCCAGCATCAGGGCGAGTAGCACTGAAGCTTTCTTT. Protein: CASIRASSTEAFF.

This chain links TRBV5-1 with TRBJ2-6, with D perhaps matching TRBD1 or TRBD2 (5 bases each). Germline V gives CDR1 SGHRS, CDR2 YFSETQ. V was pared by 6 bases and J by 1 base, with 17 bases between. There are 17 residues in the CDR3. The chain's CDR3 is CASTGALDTSGANVLTF. CDR3 DNA sequence: TGCGCCAGCACCGGGGCTCTCGATACATCTGGGGCCAACGTCCTGACTTTC.

This chain joins TRBV6-6 and TRBJ1-2, with no clear D. The CDR3 length is 13 residues. CDR1 MNHNY and CDR2 SVGAGI come from the germline V gene (reference sequence). Trimming shortened V by 2 bases and J by 5 bases, and 9 bases separated the two germline ends. Here the CDR3 DNA reads TGTGCCAGCAGTTACAACTCAGAGTATGGCTACACCTTC. Translating it yields CASSYNSEYGYTF.

This clone was counted once. The J gene is TRBJ1-4, the V gene TRBV7-2; tentatively, D is TRBD1 (5 bases). This CDR3 region has 16 residues. CDR1 is SGHTA, CDR2 FQGNSA, per germline. Trimming took 6 bases from V and 4 from J, leaving 18 bases between them. The CDR3 DNA reads TGTGCCAGCAGAACAGCCGGGGCATCTGGTAATGAAAAACTGTTTTTT. Encoded protein: CASRTAGASGNEKLFF.

This clone came up once. The chain uses TRBV18 and TRBJ2-5; 8 bases line up with TRBD2. CDR3 length: 14 residues. V lost 6 bases to trimming and J lost 1 base; unmatched junction nucleotides: 4. CDR1 and CDR2 from the germline V gene are KGHSH and LQKENI. CDR3 sequence reads: CASSPRGGQETQYF. For the CDR3, the DNA is TGTGCCAGCTCCCCCCGGGGGGGCCAAGAGACCCAGTACTTC.

V gene TRBV27 combines with J gene TRBJ1-3, with 9 bases aligning to TRBD1. Looked up from germline, CDR1 is MNHEY and CDR2 is SMNVEV (reference sequence). This CDR3 region has 15 residues. Trimming removed 8 bases from V and 0 bases from J; junction bases left unmatched: 5. The CDR3 is CASGGTGFSGNTIYF. The DNA for the CDR3 is TGTGCCAGCGGGGGGACAGGGTTCTCTGGAAACACCATATATTTT.